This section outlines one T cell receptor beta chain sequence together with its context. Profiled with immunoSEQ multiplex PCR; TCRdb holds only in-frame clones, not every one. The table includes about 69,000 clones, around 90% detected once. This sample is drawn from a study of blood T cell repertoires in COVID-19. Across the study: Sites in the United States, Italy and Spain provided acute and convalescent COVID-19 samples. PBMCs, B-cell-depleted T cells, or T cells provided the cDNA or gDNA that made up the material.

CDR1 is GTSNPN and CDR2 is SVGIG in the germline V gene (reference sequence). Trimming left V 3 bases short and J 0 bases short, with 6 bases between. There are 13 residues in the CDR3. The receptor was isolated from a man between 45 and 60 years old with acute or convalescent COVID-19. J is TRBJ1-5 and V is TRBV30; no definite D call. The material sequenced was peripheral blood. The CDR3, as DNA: TGTGCCTGGAGCTACAGTAGCAATCAGCCCCAGCATTTT. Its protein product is CAWSYSSNQPQHF.